Below are 21 T cell receptor beta chains sequenced from a single sample in a study of control samples from healthy donors and cancer patients. TCRdb's table, derived via immunoSEQ multiplex PCR, lists solely in-frame clones and lacks some. This sample has some 120,000 clones, with approximately 92% found just once. The sample was blood. These receptors came from a man aged 18 to 30 in good health.

The chain joins TRBV4-1 to TRBJ2-1; TRBD2 matches at 9 bases. In germline, CDR1 is MGHRA, CDR2 YSYEKL. The CDR3 loop spans 14 amino acids. Trimming took 6 bases from V and 9 from J; bases not matched to a gene: 9. CDR3 sequence reads: CASSWREGSSEQFF. The CDR3 DNA reads TGCGCCAGCAGTTGGCGGGAGGGTTCCAGTGAGCAGTTCTTC.

The rearrangement links TRBV5-1 to TRBJ2-1; a weak D match, TRBD1 (6 bases). Trimming shortened V by 2 bases and J by 0 bases, and 9 bases separated the two germline ends. The CDR3 consists of 15 residues. The germline gives CDR1 SGHRS, CDR2 YFSETQ. The CDR3 region is CASSFGQNSYNEQFF. The CDR3 bases are TGCGCCAGCAGCTTCGGACAGAACTCCTACAATGAGCAGTTCTTC.

CDR3 loop: CASSLNVQGATDTQYF. In DNA form, the CDR3 reads TGTGCCAGCAGCCTAAATGTGCAGGGGGCCACAGATACGCAGTATTTT. The rearrangement uses TRBV7-9 and TRBJ2-3; 8 nucleotides agree with TRBD1. With 5 bases clipped from V and 2 bases from J, the junction kept 9 bases outside the gene matches. CDR1 is SEHNR and CDR2 is FQNEAQ in the germline V gene (reference sequence). The CDR3 length is 16 residues.

The chain couples TRBV7-9 to TRBJ2-5; D ambiguous. The germline V gene encodes CDR1 SEHNR and CDR2 FQNEAQ (reference sequence). Trimming removed 4 bases from V and 5 bases from J, with 11 bases in between. The CDR3 extends over 13 amino acids. The DNA for the CDR3 is TGTGCCAGCAGCTCCACACCCGCCGAGACCCAGTACTTC. Translating it yields CASSSTPAETQYF.

V usage is TRBV6-1 and J usage is TRBJ2-1, with TRBD2 matching over 8 bases. The V segment lost 4 bases and the J segment 8 bases; nucleotides outside the gene matches: 16. CDR1 and CDR2 from the germline V gene are MNHNS and SASEGT. This CDR3 has 17 residues. CDR3 nucleotides: TGTGCCAGCAGTGGGGGCCCAGGTCGCGGGGGGACCGATGAGCAGTTCTTC. Translation gives CASSGGPGRGGTDEQFF.

The V call is TRBV2, the J call TRBJ2-3; no clear D gene. The CDR3 spans 13 residues. CDR1 and CDR2 from the germline V gene are SNHLY and FYNNEI. The CDR3 bases are TGTGCACTCCTAGGCTCAAGCACAGATACGCAGTATTTT. Translation gives CALLGSSTDTQYF.

J is TRBJ1-1 and V is TRBV7-9; D ambiguous. Trimming pared 3 bases from V and 8 bases from J, leaving 10 bases between. There are 12 residues in the CDR3. Germline CDR1 reads SEHNR; CDR2 reads FQNEAQ (reference sequence). CDR3 bases: TGTGCCAGCAGCTTCGCCACGGCGGAAGCTTTCTTT. This translates into CASSFATAEAFF.

This rearrangement joins TRBV9 to TRBJ2-1; 11 positions agree with TRBD2. V was pared by 4 bases and J by 2 bases, with 2 bases of the junction left unmatched. Germline-derived CDR1 and CDR2 are SGDLS and YYNGEE. CDR3 length: 15 residues. In DNA form, the CDR3 reads TGTGCCAGCAGCCTAGCGGGAGGCGCCTACAATGAGCAGTTCTTC. Translated, it gives CASSLAGGAYNEQFF.

The genes are TRBV30 and TRBJ1-2; 7 nucleotides match TRBD1. The ends lost 3 bases at V and 4 bases at J; junction bases unmatched: 14. This CDR3 has 16 amino acids. Per the germline V gene, CDR1 is GTSNPN and CDR2 is SVGIG (reference sequence). The CDR3 nucleotides are TGTGCCTGGAGCGCGTCCCATCGACAGGGCCTCTATGGCTACACCTTC. This encodes CAWSASHRQGLYGYTF.

This chain connects TRBV11-2 to TRBJ2-5; D not resolved. CDR1 and CDR2 (germline): SGHAT, FQNNGV. Trimming removed 1 base from V and 5 bases from J, with 8 bases in between. This CDR3 has 13 amino acids. CDR3 sequence: CASSLVFWETQYF. CDR3 nucleotide sequence: TGTGCCAGCAGCTTAGTATTCTGGGAGACCCAGTACTTC.

The CDR3 DNA reads as TGTGCCAGCAGTCCGGACAGGAGCTCTGGAAACACCATATATTTT. Its protein product is CASSPDRSSGNTIYF. The chain has TRBV25-1 and TRBJ1-3; TRBD1 matches 7 bases. The CDR3 totals 15 residues. V trimming: 5 bases; J trimming: 0 bases; junction bases outside the gene matches: 4. Germline CDR1 reads MGHDK; CDR2 reads SYGVNS.

The gene calls are TRBV14 and TRBJ2-5; a weak D match, TRBD1 (5 bases). V dropped 4 bases and J dropped 1 base, with 13 bases sitting between them. The CDR3 is made up of 15 amino acids. Germline V gene data show CDR1 as SGHDN and CDR2 as FVKESK. This CDR3 is CASSRRGRAQETQYF. The CDR3 DNA reads TGTGCCAGCAGCCGAAGGGGTAGGGCCCAAGAGACCCAGTACTTC.

CDR3 in DNA: TGTGCCAGCAGCCCAACGGGGGTAGGGGAGACCCAGTACTTC. Its translation: CASSPTGVGETQYF. The gene calls are TRBV14 and TRBJ2-5; perhaps TRBD2 as D (6 bases). The CDR3 sequence is 14 residues long. V lost 4 bases, J lost 5 bases, and 14 bases lay in between. Germline CDR1 is SGHDN and CDR2 is FVKESK.

This chain links TRBV11-2 with TRBJ2-7; 8 bases are a match to TRBD1. The CDR3 is 14 amino acids. CDR1 and CDR2 from the germline V gene are SGHAT and FQNNGV. With V trimmed by 1 base and J by 3 bases, 2 bases remained unmatched. The CDR3 DNA is TGTGCCAGCAGCTTAGGGACAGGGATCTACGAGCAGTACTTC. Its translation: CASSLGTGIYEQYF. The full variable domain, in which reference TRBV11-2 and TRBJ2-7 provide the parts outside the CDR3, is EAGVAQSPRYKIIEKRQSVAFWCNPISGHATLYWYQQILGQGPKLLIQFQNNGVVDDSQLPKDRFSAERLKGVDSTLKIQPAKLEDSAVYLCASSLGTGIYEQYFGPGTRLTVT.

The rearrangement links TRBV9 to TRBJ2-3; D may match TRBD1 or TRBD2 (6 bases each). There are 16 residues in the CDR3. The V end lost 4 bases, the J end lost 1 base, and 16 bases lay between the germline ends. The germline V gene has CDR1 SGDLS and CDR2 YYNGEE. CDR3 sequence reads: CASSSIGGGGTDTQYF. The CDR3 bases are TGTGCCAGCAGCTCAATTGGAGGGGGAGGCACAGATACGCAGTATTTT.

The CDR3: CASSAGIGGKEKLFF. The DNA for the CDR3 is TGTGCCAGCAGCGCGGGGATAGGGGGCAAGGAAAAACTGTTTTTT. This chain uses TRBV9 with TRBJ1-4; 7 bases line up with TRBD1. The trim removed 3 bases at V and 8 bases at J, leaving 10 bases unmatched. This CDR3 region has 15 residues. Germline CDR1 and CDR2: SGDLS and YYNGEE.

The genes are TRBV7-3 and TRBJ1-6, with 9 nucleotides matching TRBD1. Germline V gives CDR1 SGHTA, CDR2 FQGTGA. The CDR3 totals 15 residues. J gave up 8 bases and V 5 bases, and 7 bases lay outside the gene matches. CDR3 nucleotides: TGTGCCAGCAGCCTACAGGGGGCCCCCGATTCACCCCTCCACTTT. Translated: CASSLQGAPDSPLHF. Complete variable domain (other parts from reference TRBV7-3 and TRBJ1-6): GAGVSQTPSNKVTEKGKYVELRCDPISGHTALYWYRQSLGQGPEFLIYFQGTGAADDSGLPNDRFFAVRPEGSVSTLKIQRTERGDSAVYLCASSLQGAPDSPLHFGNGTRLTVT.

This chain connects TRBV30 to TRBJ2-1, with D perhaps matching TRBD1 (6 bases). The ends were cut back, 1 base at V and 1 base at J, with 20 bases in the middle. The CDR3 contains 18 residues. Germline CDR1 reads GTSNPN; CDR2 reads SVGIG (reference sequence). Here the CDR3 DNA reads TGTGCCTGGAGTGGACTCTTGACGCAGGGGTTATCCTACAATGAGCAGTTCTTC. Translation: CAWSGLLTQGLSYNEQFF. Supplemented by reference TRBV30 and TRBJ2-1, the full variable domain reads SQTIHQWPATLVQPVGSPLSLECTVEGTSNPNLYWYRQAAGRGLQLLFYSVGIGQISSEVPQNLSASRPQDRQFILSSKKLLLSDSGFYLCAWSGLLTQGLSYNEQFFGPGTRLTVL.

The V gene is TRBV7-9, the J gene TRBJ2-1, with no clear D. Trimming removed 1 base at V and 12 bases at J, with 7 bases between. The length of the CDR3 is 11 residues. Per the germline V gene, CDR1 is SEHNR and CDR2 is FQNEAQ (reference sequence). CDR3: CASSLGVPQFF. The CDR3 coding sequence is TGTGCCAGCAGCTTAGGGGTGCCGCAGTTCTTC.

This chain uses TRBV5-4 with TRBJ2-1, with 15 bases identical to TRBD2. CDR3 length equals 17 residues. V was clipped by 5 bases and J by 3 bases; unmatched bases: 6. Germline CDR1 and CDR2: SGHNT and YYREEE (reference sequence). CDR3 in amino acids: CASRKGLAGGGYNEQFF. CDR3 DNA: TGTGCCAGCAGGAAGGGACTAGCGGGGGGCGGCTACAATGAGCAGTTCTTC.

The chain has TRBV5-6 and TRBJ1-6; no clear D. CDR3 length: 14 amino acids. With 1 base removed from V and 7 bases from J, the gap between germline ends came to 9 bases. Per germline, CDR1 SGHDT and CDR2 YYEEEE. The CDR3 region has the DNA TGTGCCAGCAGCTTGTGGACTTCAAATTCACCCCTCCACTTT. This gives the protein CASSLWTSNSPLHF.